This TCR beta chain was documented in a study of cytomegalovirus exposure and HLA in healthy donors. Trimming at V came to 2 bases and at J to 9 bases, leaving 7 bases not matched to a gene. The germline CDR1 and CDR2 sequences are MDHEN and SYDVKM. This CDR3 comprises 14 residues. Findings and caveats of the study: Productive rates of about 87% or about 30% were seen for most TCR beta V segments in an earlier analysis.

This clone was counted a few times. Antigen: not known. PCR amplification relied on 60 Vbeta primers (plus 13 Jbeta primers). In the original analysis: Later analysis identified approximately 88 million unique TCR beta chains, 9 million to 12 million shared. Profiled with immunoSEQ multiplex PCR; TCRdb holds only in-frame clones, not every one. The DNA was the basis for D and trimming; V, J and clone size are from that table. In the table there are about 95,000 clones, around 84% of which are singletons. V usage is TRBV28 and J usage is TRBJ2-1; 7 bases align to TRBD2. The sequenced sample was PBMCs. This receptor was obtained from a middle-aged woman in good health and CMV-seropositive. CDR3 amino acids: CASSLASGKGEQFF. In nucleotides, the CDR3 is TGTGCCAGCAGTTTAGCGAGCGGGAAGGGTGAGCAGTTCTTC.